The 14 T cell receptor beta chains below come from one sample, sequenced in a study of T cells in Graves' hyperthyroidism and ophthalmopathy. Researchers took RNA transcripts and amplified the TCR beta CDR3 regions from them. With the HTBI primer set, the TCR CDR3 went through a first round of RT-PCR. Using its own MiXCR run on the multiplex PCR reads, TCRdb lists one record per CDR3 protein. Among a few hundred thousand distinct CDR3 sequences listed, about a fifth were seen once. The sequenced material came from blood. All receptors derive from a man aged 18 to 35 with Graves' ophthalmopathy.

There are many counts of this clonotype. This chain connects TRBV27 to TRBJ2-3, with D uncertain. Trimming cost V 1 base and J 3 bases, with 5 bases left between them. There are 13 residues in the CDR3. Per the germline V gene, CDR1 is MNHEY and CDR2 is SMNVEV (reference sequence). CDR3 in amino acids: CASSLFDTDTQYF. CDR3 DNA sequence: TGTGCCAGCAGTTTATTCGATACAGATACGCAGTATTTT.

This chain links TRBV6-8 with TRBJ2-7; TRBD1 matches at 9 bases. Trimming removed 5 bases from V and 7 bases from J; junction bases left unmatched: 9. The CDR3 consists of 14 residues. Germline CDR1 and CDR2: MNHGY and SAAAGT. CDR3 region: CASSTLQGAGEQYF. DNA for the CDR3: TGTGCCAGCAGTACTCTACAGGGGGCAGGGGAGCAGTACTTC.

The chain couples TRBV11-3 to TRBJ2-5, with 9 bases fitting TRBD2. Germline values: CDR1 SGHNT, CDR2 YENEEA. The CDR3 is made up of 15 amino acids. Losses at the gene ends were 2 bases for V and 2 bases for J; bases not matched to a gene: 3. The CDR3 region has the DNA TGTGCCAGCAGCTTAACTAGCGGGCGACAAGAGACCCAGTACTTC. This gives the protein CASSLTSGRQETQYF.

V and J are TRBV3-1 and TRBJ2-7, with D perhaps assigned TRBD1 or TRBD2 (5 bases each). V was cut by 1 base and J by 1 base, with 14 bases left in between. CDR1 is LGHDT and CDR2 is YNNKEL in the germline V gene (reference sequence). CDR3 length: 16 residues. CDR3 residues: CASSQGRTSKSYEQYF. The CDR3 region has the DNA TGTGCCAGCAGCCAAGGGAGGACATCTAAGTCCTACGAGCAGTACTTC.

This clonotype turned up a few times. The chain carries TRBV25-1 and TRBJ1-6, with a weak D call TRBD1 (5 bases). The CDR3 has 13 residues. Looked up from germline, CDR1 is MGHDK and CDR2 is SYGVNS. The germline V and J ends were trimmed by 4 bases and 7 bases, with 8 bases remaining between them. CDR3 loop: CASSGTPNSPLHF. The CDR3 DNA reads as TGTGCCAGCAGTGGGACACCGAATTCACCCCTCCACTTT. The variable domain in full, completed from reference TRBV25-1 and TRBJ1-6, reads EADIYQTPRYLVIGTGKKITLECSQTMGHDKMYWYQQDPGMELHLIHYSYGVNSTEKGDLSSESTVSRIRTEHFPLTLESARPSHTSQYLCASSGTPNSPLHFGNGTRLTVT.

The chain links TRBV7-8 to TRBJ2-2; D is unresolved. Between the trimmed V and J ends, which lost 1 base and 2 bases, there was a span of 17 bases. The CDR3 consists of 18 residues. The germline V gene has CDR1 SGHVS and CDR2 FQNEAQ. This CDR3 is CASSLVGSSGANTGELFF. The CDR3 DNA is TGTGCCAGCAGCTTAGTTGGTTCGTCAGGAGCAAACACCGGGGAGCTGTTTTTT.

This clonotype was seen ten or more times. The chain links TRBV5-1 to TRBJ2-1; D gene uncertain. Germline CDR1 SGHRS, CDR2 YFSETQ. This CDR3 spans 15 amino acids. The ends were cut back, 0 bases at V and 2 bases at J, with 9 bases in the middle. In DNA, the CDR3 is TGCGCCAGCAGCTTGGAAGGGAACACCTACAATGAGCAGTTCTTC. Translation: CASSLEGNTYNEQFF.

This clonotype occurred many times. The gene calls are TRBV13 and TRBJ2-1, with 10 bases fitting TRBD1. With 5 bases clipped from V and 7 bases from J, the junction kept 11 bases outside the gene matches. This CDR3 contains 16 residues. Germline CDR1 reads PRHDT; CDR2 reads FYEKMQ (reference sequence). This chain's CDR3 is CASSKEMGQGWNEQFF. In DNA form, the CDR3 reads TGTGCCAGCAGCAAAGAGATGGGACAGGGGTGGAATGAGCAGTTCTTC.

The CDR3 sequence: CASSLYGTNPDTQYF. CDR3 bases: TGTGCCAGCAGCTTATACGGTACCAATCCAGATACGCAGTATTTT. The chain carries TRBV7-3 and TRBJ2-3; D unclear. V lost 2 bases and J lost 4, with 13 bases in between. Germline V gene data show CDR1 as SGHTA and CDR2 as FQGTGA. The CDR3 is made up of 15 amino acids.

The chain links TRBV5-4 to TRBJ1-1, with D possibly TRBD1 on 5 matching bases. The CDR3 runs to 12 residues. Germline V gene sequence: CDR1 SGHNT, CDR2 YYREEE (reference sequence). V shed 6 bases and J shed 6 bases, with 12 bases lying between them. The CDR3 sequence is CASKPGGAEAFF. The CDR3 bases are TGTGCCAGCAAACCCGGGGGGGCTGAAGCTTTCTTT. Based on the CDR3 plus reference TRBV5-4 and TRBJ1-1, the full variable domain is ETGVTQSPTHLIKTRGQQVTLRCSSQSGHNTVSWYQQALGQGPQFIFQYYREEENGRGNFPPRFSGLQFPNYSSELNVNALELDDSALYLCASKPGGAEAFFGQGTRLTVV.

This clonotype was seen a few times. The chain carries TRBV6-1 and TRBJ2-3; D not certain. The germline CDR1 and CDR2 sequences are MNHNS and SASEGT. This CDR3 region has 16 residues. The V and J ends lost 6 bases and 3 bases respectively, with 19 bases between them. The CDR3 nucleotides read TGTGCCAGCAGGGACGAAGGTCTGGGGTGGACAGATACGCAGTATTTT. It encodes CASRDEGLGWTDTQYF.

This rearrangement joins TRBV24-1 to TRBJ2-1; TRBD1 agrees at 7 bases. The germline CDR1 and CDR2 sequences are KGHDR and SFDVKD. V lost 0 bases to trimming and J lost 2 bases; unmatched junction nucleotides: 6. This CDR3 spans 17 amino acids. The CDR3, as DNA: TGTGCCACCAGTGATTTGCAAGCGACAGGGACCTACAATGAGCAGTTCTTC. It specifies CATSDLQATGTYNEQFF.

This clonotype was recorded at least ten times. The chain links TRBV5-1 to TRBJ2-1, with D possibly TRBD1 on 6 matching bases. Germline V gene sequence: CDR1 SGHRS, CDR2 YFSETQ. The V end was cut by 4 bases, the J end by 7 bases, with 9 bases between. CDR3 length: 12 amino acids. CDR3 nucleotides: TGCGCCAGCAGCACAGGGAAGAATGAGCAGTTCTTC. Residues: CASSTGKNEQFF.

This clonotype has more than one count but fewer than ten. V usage is TRBV12-3 or TRBV12-4 and J usage is TRBJ2-5; 8 nucleotides match TRBD2. The CDR3 has 16 residues. J lost 3 bases, V lost 4 bases, and 10 bases had no gene match. The CDR3 nucleotides are TGTGCCAGCAGTTGGGGGGGTAGCGGGAAAAAAGAGACCCAGTACTTC. Its protein product is CASSWGGSGKKETQYF.